The 16 T cell receptor beta chains below all came from one sample that was sequenced in a study of OX40 agonist ivuxolimab in advanced cancers. Profiling relied on immunoSEQ multiplex PCR, and the TCRdb table lists in-frame clones only, not all of them. The repertoire has about 45,000 clones, just under 95% of them found once; the top ten carry 13% to 15%. Sequences were derived from CD4+ or CD8+ T cells sorted from blood, sampled in a trial of the OX40 agonist ivuxolimab. Source of these receptors: an adult with an advanced solid tumor such as melanoma, head and neck, liver or kidney cancer.

The chain links TRBV27 to TRBJ2-7; D perhaps matches TRBD2 (5 bases). This CDR3 spans 15 amino acids. The germline V and J ends were trimmed by 6 bases and 2 bases, with 17 bases remaining between them. The germline V gene encodes CDR1 MNHEY and CDR2 SMNVEV (reference sequence). CDR3 nucleotides: TGTGCCAGCAGATCCGGACTGGGGAACCCCTACGAGCAGTACTTC. Translation gives CASRSGLGNPYEQYF.

The chain joins TRBV28 to TRBJ2-1, with no clear D. Trimming took 8 bases from V and 1 from J, leaving 12 bases between them. Germline CDR1 MDHEN, CDR2 SYDVKM. CDR3 size: 14 residues. CDR3 loop: CASFQRHSYNEQFF. Written as DNA, the CDR3 is TGTGCCAGCTTCCAGCGCCATTCCTACAATGAGCAGTTCTTC.

This clone occurred once. The V and J genes are TRBV19 and TRBJ2-1; D ambiguous. Germline V CDR1 and CDR2: LNHDA, SQIVND (reference sequence). The V and J ends lost 1 base and 4 bases respectively, with 5 bases between them. The CDR3 sequence is 13 residues long. CDR3 DNA sequence: TGTGCCAGTAGTATAGGAGGTTACAATGAGCAGTTCTTC. It codes for CASSIGGYNEQFF. The full variable domain, its missing parts supplied by reference TRBV19 and TRBJ2-1, is DGGITQSPKYLFRKEGQNVTLSCEQNLNHDAMYWYRQDPGQGLRLIYYSQIVNDFQKGDIAEGYSVSREKKESFPLTVTSAQKNPTAFYLCASSIGGYNEQFFGPGTRLTVL.

The chain couples TRBV29-1 to TRBJ2-7; possibly TRBD1 or TRBD2 for D (5 bases each). V was clipped by 7 bases and J by 4 bases, with 14 bases between them. This CDR3 is built from 12 residues. Germline CDR1 is SQVTM and CDR2 is ANQGSEA. The CDR3 DNA sequence: TGCAGCGCCTCGGAAGAGGGGTACGAGCAGTACTTC. Translated, it gives CSASEEGYEQYF.

The V gene is TRBV28, the J gene TRBJ1-1; TRBD1 matches 8 bases. The junction had 2 bases not matched to a gene; V was cut back by 7 bases and J by 4 bases. The CDR3 is 12 residues long. Germline assignment: CDR1 MDHEN and CDR2 SYDVKM. In nucleotides, the CDR3 is TGTGCCAGCAACGACAGGGGCACTGAAGCTTTCTTT. It encodes CASNDRGTEAFF. The entire variable domain, with the rest obtained from reference TRBV28 and TRBJ1-1, is as follows: DVKVTQSSRYLVKRTGEKVFLECVQDMDHENMFWYRQDPGLGLRLIYFSYDVKMKEKGDIPEGYSVSREKKERFSLILESASTNQTSMYLCASNDRGTEAFFGQGTRLTVV.

The chain is built from TRBV4-1 and TRBJ1-2, with a weak D call TRBD1 (5 bases). There are 14 residues in the CDR3. V shed 4 bases and J shed 5 bases, with 14 bases lying between them. CDR1 MGHRA and CDR2 YSYEKL come from the germline V gene. In nucleotides, the CDR3 is TGCGCCAGCAGCCCTGGGGGGGAAAGGTATGGCTACACCTTC. Residues: CASSPGGERYGYTF.

The chain links TRBV29-1 to TRBJ2-3; tentatively, D is TRBD2 (7 bases). This CDR3 spans 15 amino acids. The V gene's germline CDR1 is SQVTM and CDR2 ANQGSEA. With 6 bases removed from V and 0 bases from J, the gap between germline ends came to 16 bases. This chain's CDR3 is CSVMGGAISTDTQYF. The CDR3 region has the DNA TGCAGCGTGATGGGGGGGGCGATCAGCACAGATACGCAGTATTTT.

V usage is TRBV11-3 and J usage is TRBJ2-7, with D perhaps TRBD1 (5 bases). CDR1 and CDR2 (germline): SGHNT, YENEEA. CDR3 size: 13 residues. V was trimmed by 5 bases and J by 2 bases, leaving 10 bases between them. As DNA, the CDR3 is TGTGCCAGCAGCGCCGACAGTCCCTACGAGCAGTACTTC. Translating gives CASSADSPYEQYF.

The chain carries TRBV11-2 and TRBJ2-5; either TRBD1 or TRBD2 may supply D (5 bases each). V was trimmed by 0 bases and J by 4 bases, leaving 18 bases between them. This CDR3 spans 17 amino acids. CDR1 is SGHAT, CDR2 FQNNGV, per germline. The CDR3 nucleotides are TGTGCCAGCAGCTTAGATCTTGAGGGGCTTATAGGAGAGACCCAGTACTTC. Translated, it gives CASSLDLEGLIGETQYF.

The genes are TRBV5-4 and TRBJ2-1; tentative D call: TRBD2 (6 bases). CDR3 size: 16 residues. The V end was cut by 3 bases, the J end by 6 bases, with 19 bases between. CDR1 and CDR2 from the germline V gene are SGHNT and YYREEE (reference sequence). The CDR3 protein is CASSSYRLGYFNEQFF. The CDR3 region has the DNA TGTGCCAGCAGCTCCTATAGACTAGGGTATTTCAATGAGCAGTTCTTC.

The rearrangement joins TRBV7-3 to TRBJ2-3; TRBD2 is a possible D gene (6 bases). The V gene's germline CDR1 is SGHTA and CDR2 FQGTGA. V lost 5 bases and J 0 bases, leaving 9 bases between the germline ends. This CDR3 has 14 residues. The CDR3 here is CASSRSGSTDTQYF. In DNA form, the CDR3 reads TGTGCCAGCAGCCGTAGCGGAAGCACAGATACGCAGTATTTT.

V and J are TRBV5-6 and TRBJ2-2, with D tentatively TRBD2 (6 bases). The CDR3 is 16 amino acids. Between the trimmed V and J ends, which lost 0 bases and 4 bases, there was a span of 13 bases. Germline V gives CDR1 SGHDT, CDR2 YYEEEE. The CDR3 is CASSLGGGPSTGELFF. CDR3 sequence (DNA): TGTGCCAGCAGCTTGGGAGGAGGGCCCAGCACCGGGGAGCTGTTTTTT.

The sample holds one count of this clone. This sequence joins TRBV4-1 and TRBJ2-7, with 11 bases identical to TRBD2. The V gene's germline CDR1 is MGHRA and CDR2 YSYEKL. Trimming took 4 bases from V and 3 from J; bases not matched to a gene: 5. This CDR3 is 15 amino acids long. CDR3 DNA sequence: TGCGCCAGCAGCCTCGGGACTAGCGGCTTCTACGAGCAGTACTTC. Protein product: CASSLGTSGFYEQYF.

The gene calls are TRBV11-1 and TRBJ1-2; D remains unclear. The length of the CDR3 is 13 residues. CDR1 and CDR2 (germline): SGHAT, FQDESV (reference sequence). Deletions cut 3 bases from V and 0 bases from J, with 5 bases between. CDR3 in DNA: TGTGCCAGCAGCTTTAACACTAACTATGGCTACACCTTC. Protein: CASSFNTNYGYTF.

The chain uses TRBV27 and TRBJ1-2; D is unresolved. The CDR3 has 14 amino acids. V lost 3 bases, J lost 2 bases, and 10 bases lay in between. The germline V gene encodes CDR1 MNHEY and CDR2 SMNVEV (reference sequence). CDR3 sequence: CASSFGSDNYGYTF. In DNA form, the CDR3 reads TGTGCCAGCAGTTTCGGTTCAGACAACTATGGCTACACCTTC.

This clone was recorded once. The chain recombines TRBV18 with TRBJ2-2; perhaps TRBD1 as D (5 bases). Germline-derived CDR1 and CDR2 are KGHSH and LQKENI. This CDR3 contains 15 residues. Trimming took 3 bases from V and 6 from J, leaving 14 bases between them. In DNA form, the CDR3 reads TGTGCCAGCTCACCGCAGGGCGGAACTGCCGGGGAGCTGTTTTTT. Translating gives CASSPQGGTAGELFF.